These 8 T cell receptor beta chains share one sample of origin, sequenced in a study of blood T cell repertoires in COVID-19. The repertoire was sequenced with immunoSEQ multiplex PCR; TCRdb's copy has only in-frame clones and lacks some. Here the sample spans 100,000 to 150,000 clones, 75% to 90% being singletons. Sequenced material: peripheral blood. The receptors come from a man aged 35 to 55 with acute or convalescent COVID-19.

The chain recombines TRBV30 with TRBJ1-4, with 8 bases fitting TRBD1. The V segment lost 0 bases and the J segment 7 bases; nucleotides outside the gene matches: 10. This CDR3 contains 16 residues. The germline V gene has CDR1 GTSNPN and CDR2 SVGIG (reference sequence). The CDR3 DNA sequence: TGTGCCTGGAGTGTAGCGGCAGGGGGCGAAAGTGAAAAACTGTTTTTT. Amino acid sequence: CAWSVAAGGESEKLFF.

This chain connects TRBV30 to TRBJ2-3; TRBD2 matches at 10 bases. The CDR3 has 15 amino acids. The junction had 0 bases not matched to a gene; V was cut back by 0 bases and J by 0 bases. Germline V gene data show CDR1 as GTSNPN and CDR2 as SVGIG (reference sequence). As DNA, the CDR3 is TGTGCCTGGAGTGTACTAGCGGGGAGCACAGATACGCAGTATTTT. Residues: CAWSVLAGSTDTQYF.

The V gene is TRBV6-5, the J gene TRBJ1-1, with a tentative D call TRBD1 (6 bases). CDR3 length equals 16 residues. Trimming stripped 1 base from V and 4 bases from J, with 16 bases between. Per germline, CDR1 MNHEY and CDR2 SVGAGI. The CDR3 region is CASSYLWAGESTEAFF. CDR3 in DNA: TGTGCCAGCAGTTACTTGTGGGCAGGGGAGAGCACTGAAGCTTTCTTT.

The chain couples TRBV30 to TRBJ1-3; 10 bases agree with TRBD1. The germline gives CDR1 GTSNPN, CDR2 SVGIG (reference sequence). The CDR3 loop spans 15 amino acids. With 5 bases clipped from V and 2 bases from J, the junction kept 6 bases outside the gene matches. The CDR3 bases are TGTGCCTGGGGGGGGACAGGGGAACCTGGAAACACCATATATTTT. This translates into CAWGGTGEPGNTIYF.

This clone was picked up a small number of times. The chain links TRBV6-5 to TRBJ1-2, with 9 bases that match TRBD1. CDR1 MNHEY and CDR2 SVGAGI come from the germline V gene. The trim removed 5 bases at V and 8 bases at J, leaving 9 bases unmatched. The CDR3 contains 14 residues. The CDR3 loop is CASSTGQGVRGYTF. In DNA form, the CDR3 reads TGTGCCAGCAGTACGGGACAGGGCGTGCGGGGCTACACCTTC.

V usage is TRBV25-1 and J usage is TRBJ1-4; 7 bases fit TRBD1. The J segment lost 8 bases and the V segment lost 4 bases, leaving 7 bases of the junction unmatched. The CDR3 extends over 14 amino acids. Germline V lookup: CDR1 MGHDK, CDR2 SYGVNS. CDR3 nucleotides: TGTGCCAGCAGTGTGAGCCAGGGGGGAGAAAAACTGTTTTTT. Its protein is CASSVSQGGEKLFF.

The chain employs TRBV2 and TRBJ1-2, with TRBD1 matching 7 bases. Germline CDR1 SNHLY, CDR2 FYNNEI. V lost 6 bases to trimming and J lost 2 bases; unmatched junction nucleotides: 3. This CDR3 spans 13 amino acids. CDR3: CASRRDRNYGYTF. The CDR3 region has the DNA TGTGCCAGCAGGCGGGACAGAAACTATGGCTACACCTTC.

This clone showed up many times. V gene TRBV30 combines with J gene TRBJ1-5, with D possibly being TRBD1 (5 bases). The CDR3 extends over 15 amino acids. Trimming stripped 3 bases from V and 5 bases from J, with 17 bases between. The germline V gene has CDR1 GTSNPN and CDR2 SVGIG (reference sequence). CDR3 region: CAWSNGQGGDQPQHF. CDR3 coding DNA: TGTGCCTGGAGCAATGGGCAGGGAGGTGATCAGCCCCAGCATTTT.